Listed below are T cell receptor beta chains from one sample, sequenced in a study of T cell responses to AZD1222 COVID-19 vaccine. This table comes from immunoSEQ multiplex PCR, and its TCRdb copy is limited to in-frame clones, with some not included. Here the sample spans tens of thousands of clones, over 75% being singletons. The source was peripheral blood, collected on day 0 of AZD1222 vaccination. The source is an adult in good health. Each CDR3 is given with its conserved first and last residue. D genes are given only for firm matches. Some rows mark clone size as missing; the rest say once, few, many or name a class of expanded clone.

v_call: TRBV9; j_call: TRBJ2-3; cdr3_length: 15; d_call: -; clone_size: -; cdr3_aa: CASSVEGNPTDTQYF; cdr3_nt: TGTGCCAGCAGCGTAGAGGGGAACCCCACAGATACGCAGTATTTT
v_call: TRBV11-3; j_call: TRBJ1-1; cdr3_length: 15; d_call: TRBD1; clone_size: -; cdr3_aa: CASSIPGTGFTEAFF; cdr3_nt: TGTGCCAGCAGCATCCCCGGGACAGGGTTCACTGAAGCTTTCTTT
v_call: TRBV9; j_call: TRBJ2-1; cdr3_length: 17; d_call: TRBD2; clone_size: -; cdr3_aa: CASSVGLAGKIYNEQFF; cdr3_nt: TGTGCCAGCAGCGTAGGGCTAGCGGGGAAAATCTACAATGAGCAGTTCTTC
v_call: TRBV6-4; j_call: TRBJ1-2; cdr3_length: 14; d_call: TRBD1; clone_size: many; cdr3_aa: CASSDGSTGNGYTF; cdr3_nt: TGTGCCAGCAGTGACGGATCGACAGGGAATGGCTACACCTTC
v_call: TRBV5-1; j_call: TRBJ2-7; cdr3_length: 14; d_call: -; clone_size: -; cdr3_aa: CASSTAIRDYEQYF; cdr3_nt: TGCGCCAGCAGCACCGCCATCAGGGACTACGAGCAGTACTTC
v_call: TRBV2; j_call: TRBJ1-3; cdr3_length: 14; d_call: -; clone_size: -; cdr3_aa: CASKVDSDPGTIYF; cdr3_nt: TGTGCCAGCAAGGTCGATTCCGATCCCGGCACCATATATTTT
v_call: TRBV5-6; j_call: TRBJ2-2; cdr3_length: 14; d_call: -; clone_size: once; cdr3_aa: CASSLAGDRGELFF; cdr3_nt: TGTGCCAGCAGCTTGGCGGGGGACCGCGGGGAGCTGTTTTTT
v_call: TRBV5-1; j_call: TRBJ1-5; cdr3_length: 14; d_call: TRBD1; clone_size: -; cdr3_aa: CASSPGQGTQPQHF; cdr3_nt: TGCGCCAGCAGCCCCGGACAGGGCACTCAGCCCCAGCATTTT
v_call: TRBV11-2; j_call: TRBJ1-4; cdr3_length: 16; d_call: -; clone_size: -; cdr3_aa: CASSPLAGYANEKLFF; cdr3_nt: TGTGCCAGCAGCCCCCTAGCGGGATATGCTAATGAAAAACTGTTTTTT
v_call: TRBV6-1; j_call: TRBJ1-6; cdr3_length: 15; d_call: -; clone_size: -; cdr3_aa: CASSEWLRLNSPLHF; cdr3_nt: TGTGCCAGCAGTGAATGGCTCAGGCTCAATTCACCCCTCCACTTT
v_call: TRBV10-3; j_call: TRBJ2-7; cdr3_length: 16; d_call: -; clone_size: -; cdr3_aa: CAISGTEQVKDYEQYF; cdr3_nt: TGTGCCATCAGTGGAACGGAGCAGGTCAAGGACTACGAGCAGTACTTC
v_call: TRBV12-3/TRBV12-4; j_call: TRBJ1-1; cdr3_length: 12; d_call: -; clone_size: -; cdr3_aa: CASSLWQGGAFF; cdr3_nt: TGTGCCAGCAGTTTATGGCAGGGTGGCGCTTTCTTT
v_call: TRBV12-3/TRBV12-4; j_call: TRBJ2-7; cdr3_length: 11; d_call: -; clone_size: -; cdr3_aa: CASSLERSPHF; cdr3_nt: TGTGCCAGCAGTTTAGAAAGGAGCCCCCACTTC
v_call: TRBV10-1; j_call: TRBJ2-2; cdr3_length: 15; d_call: TRBD1; clone_size: few; cdr3_aa: CASSEDRVGTGELFF; cdr3_nt: TGCGCCAGCAGTGAGGACAGGGTAGGCACCGGGGAGCTGTTTTTT
v_call: TRBV13; j_call: TRBJ2-7; cdr3_length: 15; d_call: TRBD1; clone_size: -; cdr3_aa: CASSFRQGVSYEQYF; cdr3_nt: TGTGCCAGCAGCTTCCGACAGGGGGTATCCTACGAGCAGTACTTC
v_call: TRBV4-3; j_call: TRBJ2-2; cdr3_length: 15; d_call: -; clone_size: -; cdr3_aa: CASSQHPRPGGELFF; cdr3_nt: TGCGCCAGCAGCCAACACCCTAGACCTGGGGGGGAGCTGTTTTTT
v_call: TRBV2; j_call: TRBJ2-3; cdr3_length: 17; d_call: -; clone_size: -; cdr3_aa: CASSEDSGVILKDTQYF; cdr3_nt: TGTGCCAGCAGTGAGGATTCCGGGGTCATTTTAAAAGATACGCAGTATTTT
v_call: TRBV27; j_call: TRBJ1-2; cdr3_length: 14; d_call: TRBD1; clone_size: -; cdr3_aa: CASSLGQGHYGYTF; cdr3_nt: TGTGCCAGCAGTTTAGGACAGGGACACTATGGCTACACCTTC
v_call: TRBV4-1; j_call: TRBJ1-1; cdr3_length: 14; d_call: -; clone_size: -; cdr3_aa: CASSQPGMNTEAFF; cdr3_nt: TGCGCCAGCAGCCAGCCGGGGATGAACACTGAAGCTTTCTTT
v_call: TRBV6-4; j_call: TRBJ2-1; cdr3_length: 14; d_call: -; clone_size: -; cdr3_aa: CASSPAQGRVEQFF; cdr3_nt: TGTGCCAGCAGCCCTGCGCAGGGGAGGGTTGAGCAGTTCTTC
v_call: TRBV7-7; j_call: TRBJ2-1; cdr3_length: 15; d_call: -; clone_size: -; cdr3_aa: CASSSQGGGVNEQFF; cdr3_nt: TGTGCTAGCAGCTCCCAGGGAGGGGGGGTAAATGAGCAGTTCTTC
v_call: TRBV30; j_call: TRBJ1-5; cdr3_length: 13; d_call: -; clone_size: -; cdr3_aa: CAWSVQGSQPQHF; cdr3_nt: TGTGCCTGGAGTGTACAGGGAAGTCAGCCCCAGCATTTT
v_call: TRBV3-1/TRBV3-2; j_call: TRBJ2-5; cdr3_length: 14; d_call: -; clone_size: -; cdr3_aa: CASSQGRLRETQYF; cdr3_nt: TGTGCCAGCAGCCAAGGGCGCTTACGGGAGACCCAGTACTTC
v_call: TRBV7-2; j_call: TRBJ1-6; cdr3_length: 13; d_call: -; clone_size: -; cdr3_aa: CASSLAGVTPLHF; cdr3_nt: TGTGCCAGCAGCTTAGCGGGGGTAACACCCCTCCACTTT
v_call: TRBV7-3; j_call: TRBJ1-6; cdr3_length: 13; d_call: TRBD1; clone_size: -; cdr3_aa: CASSLQGGSPLHF; cdr3_nt: TGTGCCAGCAGCTTACAGGGGGGTTCACCCCTCCACTTT
v_call: TRBV10-3; j_call: TRBJ2-5; cdr3_length: 18; d_call: TRBD2; clone_size: -; cdr3_aa: CAISEGTLAGATQETQYF; cdr3_nt: TGTGCCATCAGTGAGGGAACTCTAGCGGGGGCCACCCAAGAGACCCAGTACTTC
v_call: TRBV5-1; j_call: TRBJ1-4; cdr3_length: 14; d_call: -; clone_size: -; cdr3_aa: CASSFISSNEKLFF; cdr3_nt: TGCGCCAGCAGCTTTATCAGTTCTAATGAAAAACTGTTTTTT
v_call: TRBV30; j_call: TRBJ1-1; cdr3_length: 12; d_call: -; clone_size: -; cdr3_aa: CAWSVGNTEAFF; cdr3_nt: TGTGCCTGGAGTGTTGGGAACACTGAAGCTTTCTTT
v_call: TRBV7-8; j_call: TRBJ1-3; cdr3_length: 17; d_call: -; clone_size: -; cdr3_aa: CASSLILGTRSGNTIYF; cdr3_nt: TGTGCCAGCAGCCTTATTCTGGGGACCCGCTCTGGAAACACCATATATTTT
v_call: TRBV5-4; j_call: TRBJ2-3; cdr3_length: 14; d_call: -; clone_size: -; cdr3_aa: CASSLASVTDTQYF; cdr3_nt: TGTGCCAGCAGCTTGGCTAGCGTTACAGATACGCAGTATTTT
v_call: TRBV6-1; j_call: TRBJ1-6; cdr3_length: 16; d_call: TRBD1; clone_size: -; cdr3_aa: CASSGSGGALNSPLHF; cdr3_nt: TGTGCCAGCAGTGGATCAGGGGGCGCTTTGAATTCACCCCTCCACTTT
v_call: TRBV7-3; j_call: TRBJ2-5; cdr3_length: 15; d_call: TRBD2; clone_size: -; cdr3_aa: CASSLSGGSWETQYF; cdr3_nt: TGTGCCAGCAGCTTGAGCGGGGGGTCATGGGAGACCCAGTACTTC
v_call: TRBV2; j_call: TRBJ2-7; cdr3_length: 14; d_call: -; clone_size: -; cdr3_aa: CASTGHWGAGEQYF; cdr3_nt: TGTGCCAGCACCGGTCATTGGGGGGCGGGCGAGCAGTACTTC